A selection of T cell receptor beta chains follows, all from one sample in a study of T cells expressing NK-cell markers. No DNA is given; TCRdb re-called the 5' RACE reads and lists each CDR3 protein once. The sample holds roughly 300,000 distinct CDR3 sequences. The sequencing sample was made of blood T cells: a sorted CD56 or NKG2C T cell subset, CD4+ or CD8+ T cells, or bulk PBMC T cells (not recorded which). These receptors were taken from a woman aged 18 to 75 in good health. Both conserved end residues are part of each CDR3. Each record gives: V gene, J gene, CDR3 protein.

TRBV29-1	TRBJ2-4	CSVGGPGNIQYF
TRBV6-2/TRBV6-3	TRBJ1-2	CASSYSSWGDGYTF
TRBV19	TRBJ1-5	CASSTDSLINQPQHF
TRBV12-3/TRBV12-4	TRBJ1-6	CASSLNTDRVWSF
TRBV5-6	TRBJ1-1	CASSFGWQEAFF
TRBV14	TRBJ2-2	CASSQASGSFYTGELFF
TRBV4-3	TRBJ2-7	CASSQATLADASYEQYF
TRBV29-1	TRBJ2-1	CSVEGQGLAGGVGEQFF
TRBV4-1	TRBJ2-5	CASSQDIKRGVLETQYF
TRBV7-6	TRBJ2-6	CASSRETRTSGANVLTF
TRBV5-1	TRBJ2-5	CASSFGTSGRGSQETQYF
TRBV7-9	TRBJ2-3	CASRSQRDTQYF
TRBV4-3	TRBJ1-1	CASSQVGTGNTEAFF
TRBV5-1	TRBJ1-1	CASSLGPGSTEAFF
TRBV3-1	TRBJ2-2	CASSQGSGTKPGELFF